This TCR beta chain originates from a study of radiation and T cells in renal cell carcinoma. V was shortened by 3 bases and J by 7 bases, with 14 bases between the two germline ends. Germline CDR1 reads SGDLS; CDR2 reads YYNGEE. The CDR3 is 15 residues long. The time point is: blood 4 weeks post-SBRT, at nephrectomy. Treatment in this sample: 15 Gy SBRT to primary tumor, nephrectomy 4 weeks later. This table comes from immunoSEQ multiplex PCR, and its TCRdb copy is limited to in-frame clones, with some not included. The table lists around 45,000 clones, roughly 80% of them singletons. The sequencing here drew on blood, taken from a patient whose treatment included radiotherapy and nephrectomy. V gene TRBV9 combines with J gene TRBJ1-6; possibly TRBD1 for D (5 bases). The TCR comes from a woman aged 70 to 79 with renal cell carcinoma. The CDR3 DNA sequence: TGTGCCAGCAGCGCCGTTGGGGGAGAGAATTCACCCCTCCACTTT. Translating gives CASSAVGGENSPLHF.